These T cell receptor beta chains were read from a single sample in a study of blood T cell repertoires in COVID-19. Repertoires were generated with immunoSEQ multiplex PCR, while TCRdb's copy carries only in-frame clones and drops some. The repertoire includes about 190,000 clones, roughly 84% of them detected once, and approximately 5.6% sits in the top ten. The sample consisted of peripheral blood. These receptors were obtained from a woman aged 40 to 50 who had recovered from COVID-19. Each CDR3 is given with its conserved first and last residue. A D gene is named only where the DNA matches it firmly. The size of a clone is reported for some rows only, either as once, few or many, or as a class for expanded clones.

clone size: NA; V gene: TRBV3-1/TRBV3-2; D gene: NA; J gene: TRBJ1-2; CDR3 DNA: TGTGCCAGCAGCTGCAACGGGGAATTTTGCGGCTACACCTTC; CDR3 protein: CASSCNGEFCGYTF
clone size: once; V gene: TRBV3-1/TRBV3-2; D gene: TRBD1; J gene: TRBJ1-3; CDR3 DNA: TGTGCCAGCAGCCCCACCTATTTCAGGGGGCCTGGAAACACCATATATTTT; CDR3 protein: CASSPTYFRGPGNTIYF
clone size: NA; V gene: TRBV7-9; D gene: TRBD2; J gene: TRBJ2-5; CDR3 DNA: TGTGCCAGCAGCTTAGCGGGGTGGCGGGAGAGAGAGACCCAGTACTTC; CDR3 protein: CASSLAGWRERETQYF
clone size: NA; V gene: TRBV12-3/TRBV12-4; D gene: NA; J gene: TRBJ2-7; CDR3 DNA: TGTGCCAGCAGTTTCGAGCGGAACGAGCAGTACTTC; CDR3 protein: CASSFERNEQYF
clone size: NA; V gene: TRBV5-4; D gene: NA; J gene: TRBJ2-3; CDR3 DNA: TGTGCCATCTCGTGGGGAGTAAGGACAGATACGCAGTATTTT; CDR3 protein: CAISWGVRTDTQYF
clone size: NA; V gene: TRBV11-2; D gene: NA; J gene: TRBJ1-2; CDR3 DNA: TGTGCCAGCAGCTTGGGGGGATCTAACTATGGCTACACCTTC; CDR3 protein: CASSLGGSNYGYTF
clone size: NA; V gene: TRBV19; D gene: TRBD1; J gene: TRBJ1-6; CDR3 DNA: TGTGCCAGTAGTCCCCAGACAGGGGTGAATTCACCCCTCCACTTT; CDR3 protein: CASSPQTGVNSPLHF
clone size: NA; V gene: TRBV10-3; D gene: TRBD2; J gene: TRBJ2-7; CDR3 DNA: TGTGCCATCAGTGAGTCGGGCCTTAGCGGGAACATCGAGCAGTACTTC; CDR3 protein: CAISESGLSGNIEQYF
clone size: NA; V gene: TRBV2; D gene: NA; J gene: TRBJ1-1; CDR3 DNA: TGTGCCAGCAGTAGGACTCTATACACTGAAGCTTTCTTT; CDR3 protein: CASSRTLYTEAFF
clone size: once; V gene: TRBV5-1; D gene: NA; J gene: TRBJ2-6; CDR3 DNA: TGCGCCAGCACCCAGGGCCTCTCATCTGGGGCCAACGTCCTGACTTTC; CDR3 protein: CASTQGLSSGANVLTF
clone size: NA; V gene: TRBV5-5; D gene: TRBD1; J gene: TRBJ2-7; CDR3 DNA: TGTGCCAGCAGCCCATTAGGGACAGGGGTCTACGAGCAGTACTTC; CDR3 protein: CASSPLGTGVYEQYF
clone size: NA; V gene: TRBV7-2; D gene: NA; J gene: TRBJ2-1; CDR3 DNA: TGTGCCAGCAGCACGATACGACTCTCCTTCTACAATGAGCAGTTCTTC; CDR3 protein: CASSTIRLSFYNEQFF
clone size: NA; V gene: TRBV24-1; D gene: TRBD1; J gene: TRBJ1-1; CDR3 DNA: TGTGCCACCAGTGACGTGACAGGGCGTGAAGCTTTCTTT; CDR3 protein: CATSDVTGREAFF
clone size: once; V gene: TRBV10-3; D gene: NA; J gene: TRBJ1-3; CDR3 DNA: TGTGCCATTAATCGCGATCGATCCTCTGGAAACACCATATATTTT; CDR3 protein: CAINRDRSSGNTIYF
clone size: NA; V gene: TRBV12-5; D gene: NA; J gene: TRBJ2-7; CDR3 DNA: TGTGCTAGTGGTCCAGACACCTTTATCTCCGAGCAGTACTTC; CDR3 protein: CASGPDTFISEQYF
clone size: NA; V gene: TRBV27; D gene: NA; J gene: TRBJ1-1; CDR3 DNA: TGTGCCAGCACGGGTTCCACTGAAGCTTTCTTT; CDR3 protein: CASTGSTEAFF
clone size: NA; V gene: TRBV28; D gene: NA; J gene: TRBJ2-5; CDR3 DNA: TGTGCCAGCAGTTTAAACCAGGACCAAGAGACCCAGTACTTC; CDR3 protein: CASSLNQDQETQYF
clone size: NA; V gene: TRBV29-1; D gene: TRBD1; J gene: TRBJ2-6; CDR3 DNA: TGCAGCGTTCCCGGGACAGCTAACTCTGGGGCCAACGTCCTGACTTTC; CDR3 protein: CSVPGTANSGANVLTF
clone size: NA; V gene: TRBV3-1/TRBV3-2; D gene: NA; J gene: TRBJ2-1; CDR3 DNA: TGTGCCAGCAGCCACTCGGCGGTAGCAATCTACAATGAGCAGTTCTTC; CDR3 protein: CASSHSAVAIYNEQFF
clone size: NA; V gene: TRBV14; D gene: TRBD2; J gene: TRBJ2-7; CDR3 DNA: TGTGCCAGCAGGGGTACTAGCGGGCAATGGGAGCAGTACTTC; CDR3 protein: CASRGTSGQWEQYF
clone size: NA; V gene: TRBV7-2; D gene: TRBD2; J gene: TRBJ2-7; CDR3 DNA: TGTGCCAGCAGCTTCACAGCGGAGGGACTAAAGCAGTACTTC; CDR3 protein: CASSFTAEGLKQYF
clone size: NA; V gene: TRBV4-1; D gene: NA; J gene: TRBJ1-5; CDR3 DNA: TGCGCCAGCAGCCAAGATACCCAGGCCAATCAGCCCCAGCATTTT; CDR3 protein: CASSQDTQANQPQHF